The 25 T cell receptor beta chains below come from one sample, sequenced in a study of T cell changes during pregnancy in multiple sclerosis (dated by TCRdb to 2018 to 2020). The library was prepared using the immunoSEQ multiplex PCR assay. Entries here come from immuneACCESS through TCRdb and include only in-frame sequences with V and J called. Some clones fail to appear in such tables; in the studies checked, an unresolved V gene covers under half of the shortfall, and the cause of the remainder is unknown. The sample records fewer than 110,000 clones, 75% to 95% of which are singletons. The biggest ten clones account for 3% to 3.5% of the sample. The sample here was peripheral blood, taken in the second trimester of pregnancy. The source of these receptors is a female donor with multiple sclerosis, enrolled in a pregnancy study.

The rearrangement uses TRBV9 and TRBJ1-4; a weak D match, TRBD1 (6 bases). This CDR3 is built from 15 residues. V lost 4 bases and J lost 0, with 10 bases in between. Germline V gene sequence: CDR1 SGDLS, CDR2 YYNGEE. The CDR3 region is CASSPRQATNEKLFF. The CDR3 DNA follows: TGTGCCAGCAGCCCCAGACAGGCAACTAATGAAAAACTGTTTTTT. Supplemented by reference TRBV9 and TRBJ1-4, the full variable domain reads DSGVTQTPKHLITATGQRVTLRCSPRSGDLSVYWYQQSLDQGLQFLIQYYNGEERAKGNILERFSAQQFPDLHSELNLSSLELGDSALYFCASSPRQATNEKLFFGSGTQLSVL.

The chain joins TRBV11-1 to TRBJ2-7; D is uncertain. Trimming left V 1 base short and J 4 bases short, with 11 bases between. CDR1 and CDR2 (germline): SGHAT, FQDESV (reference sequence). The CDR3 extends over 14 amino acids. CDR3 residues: CASSLVNSPYEQYF. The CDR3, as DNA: TGTGCCAGCAGCTTAGTTAACTCCCCTTACGAGCAGTACTTC.

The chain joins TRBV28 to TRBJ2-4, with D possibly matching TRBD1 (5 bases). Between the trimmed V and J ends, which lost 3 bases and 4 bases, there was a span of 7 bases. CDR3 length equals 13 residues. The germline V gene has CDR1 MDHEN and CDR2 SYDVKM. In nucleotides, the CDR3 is TGTGCCAGCAGTTTGACAGTTAAAAACATTCAGTACTTC. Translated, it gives CASSLTVKNIQYF.

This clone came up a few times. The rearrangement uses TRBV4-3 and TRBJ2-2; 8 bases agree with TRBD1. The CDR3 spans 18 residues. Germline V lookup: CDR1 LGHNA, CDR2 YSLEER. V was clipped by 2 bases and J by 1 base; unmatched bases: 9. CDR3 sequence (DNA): TGCGCCAGCAGCCAATTTGGGTCCGGGACAGGGAACACCGGGGAGCTGTTTTTT. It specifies CASSQFGSGTGNTGELFF.

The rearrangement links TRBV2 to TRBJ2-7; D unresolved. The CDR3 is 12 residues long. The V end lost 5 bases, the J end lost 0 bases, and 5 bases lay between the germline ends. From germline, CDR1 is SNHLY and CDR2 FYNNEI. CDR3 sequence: CASSPRSYEQYF. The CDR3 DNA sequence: TGTGCCAGCAGTCCCCGCTCCTACGAGCAGTACTTC.

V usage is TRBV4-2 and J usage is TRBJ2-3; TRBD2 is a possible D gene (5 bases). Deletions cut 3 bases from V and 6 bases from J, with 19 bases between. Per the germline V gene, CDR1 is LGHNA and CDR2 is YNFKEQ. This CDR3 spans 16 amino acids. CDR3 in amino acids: CASSQAGLVQRDTQYF. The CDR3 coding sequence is TGTGCCAGCAGCCAGGCTGGACTGGTACAAAGGGATACGCAGTATTTT.

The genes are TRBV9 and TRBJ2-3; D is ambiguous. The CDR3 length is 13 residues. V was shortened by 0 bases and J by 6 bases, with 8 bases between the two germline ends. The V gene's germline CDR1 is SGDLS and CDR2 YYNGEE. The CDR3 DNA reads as TGTGCCAGCAGCGTAGTACCGGTGGATACGCAGTATTTT. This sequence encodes CASSVVPVDTQYF.

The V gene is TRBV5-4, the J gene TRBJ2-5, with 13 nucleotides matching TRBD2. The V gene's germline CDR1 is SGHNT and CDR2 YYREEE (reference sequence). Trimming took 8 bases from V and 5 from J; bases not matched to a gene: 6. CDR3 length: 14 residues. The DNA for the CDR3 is TGTGCCAGTCGGACTAGCGGGAGTCTGGAGACCCAGTACTTC. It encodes CASRTSGSLETQYF.

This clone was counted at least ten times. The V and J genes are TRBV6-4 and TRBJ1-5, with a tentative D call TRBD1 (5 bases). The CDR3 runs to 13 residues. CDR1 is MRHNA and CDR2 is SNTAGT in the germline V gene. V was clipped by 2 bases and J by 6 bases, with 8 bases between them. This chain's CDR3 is CASSDRGGQPQHF. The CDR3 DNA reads TGTGCCAGCAGTGACAGGGGAGGTCAGCCCCAGCATTTT.

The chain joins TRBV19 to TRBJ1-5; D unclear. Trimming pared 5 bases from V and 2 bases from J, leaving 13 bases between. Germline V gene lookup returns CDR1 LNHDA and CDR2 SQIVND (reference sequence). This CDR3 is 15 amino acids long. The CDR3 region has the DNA TGTGCCAGTAGTCCGTGGACTCGTGGCAATCAGCCCCAGCATTTT. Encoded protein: CASSPWTRGNQPQHF. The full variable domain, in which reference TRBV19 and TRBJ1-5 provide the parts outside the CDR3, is DGGITQSPKYLFRKEGQNVTLSCEQNLNHDAMYWYRQDPGQGLRLIYYSQIVNDFQKGDIAEGYSVSREKKESFPLTVTSAQKNPTAFYLCASSPWTRGNQPQHFGDGTRLSIL.

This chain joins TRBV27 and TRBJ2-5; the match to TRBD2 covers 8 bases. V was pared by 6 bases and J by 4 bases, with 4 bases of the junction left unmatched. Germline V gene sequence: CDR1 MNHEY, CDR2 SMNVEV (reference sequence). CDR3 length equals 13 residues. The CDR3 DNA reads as TGTGCCAGCAGGGCCGGGAGGGCAGAGACCCAGTACTTC. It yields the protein CASRAGRAETQYF.

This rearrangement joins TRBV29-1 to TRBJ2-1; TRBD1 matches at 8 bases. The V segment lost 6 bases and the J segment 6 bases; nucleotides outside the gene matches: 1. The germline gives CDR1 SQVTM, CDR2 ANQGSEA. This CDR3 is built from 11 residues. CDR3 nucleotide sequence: TGCAGCGTCACAGGGGGCAATGAGCAGTTCTTC. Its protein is CSVTGGNEQFF.

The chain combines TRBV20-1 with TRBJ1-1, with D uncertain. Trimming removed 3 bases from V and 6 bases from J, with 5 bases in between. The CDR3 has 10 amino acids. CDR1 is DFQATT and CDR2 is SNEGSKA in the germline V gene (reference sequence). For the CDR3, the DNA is TGCAGTGCTAGTCATCCTGAAGCTTTCTTT. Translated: CSASHPEAFF.

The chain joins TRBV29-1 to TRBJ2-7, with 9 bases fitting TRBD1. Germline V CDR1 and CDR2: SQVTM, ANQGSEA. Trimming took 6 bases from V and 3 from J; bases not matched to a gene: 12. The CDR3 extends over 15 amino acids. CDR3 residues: CSVGMGQGLVYEQYF. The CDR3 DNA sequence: TGCAGCGTGGGGATGGGACAGGGCCTTGTCTACGAGCAGTACTTC.

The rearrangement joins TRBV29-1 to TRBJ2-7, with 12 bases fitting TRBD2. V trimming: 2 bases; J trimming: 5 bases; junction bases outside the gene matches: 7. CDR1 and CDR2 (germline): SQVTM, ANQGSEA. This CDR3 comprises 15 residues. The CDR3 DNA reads TGCAGCGTTGAAATGGGGACTAGCGGGTTCGACGAGCAGTACTTC. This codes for CSVEMGTSGFDEQYF.

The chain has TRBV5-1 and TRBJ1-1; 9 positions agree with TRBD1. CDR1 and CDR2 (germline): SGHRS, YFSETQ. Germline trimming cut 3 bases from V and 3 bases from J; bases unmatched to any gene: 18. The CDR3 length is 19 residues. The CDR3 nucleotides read TGCGCCAGCAGCTCAATGACCGGGACAGGGTACTCTAGGGACACTGAAGCTTTCTTT. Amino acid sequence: CASSSMTGTGYSRDTEAFF.

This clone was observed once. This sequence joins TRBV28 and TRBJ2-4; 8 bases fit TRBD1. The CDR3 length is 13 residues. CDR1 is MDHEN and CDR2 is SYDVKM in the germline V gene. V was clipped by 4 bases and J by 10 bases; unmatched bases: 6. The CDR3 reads CASSSGTGPIQYF. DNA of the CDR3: TGTGCCAGCAGTTCCGGGACAGGCCCAATTCAGTACTTC.

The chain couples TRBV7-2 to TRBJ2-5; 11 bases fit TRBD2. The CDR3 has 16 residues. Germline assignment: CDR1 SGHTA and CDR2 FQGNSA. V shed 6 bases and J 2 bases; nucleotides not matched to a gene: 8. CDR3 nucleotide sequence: TGTGCCAGCAGACCGAGGACTAGCGGGCCTCAAGAGACCCAGTACTTC. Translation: CASRPRTSGPQETQYF. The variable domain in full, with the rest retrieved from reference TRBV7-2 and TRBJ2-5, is GAGVSQSPSNKVTEKGKDVELRCDPISGHTALYWYRQSLGQGLEFLIYFQGNSAPDKSGLPSDRFSAERTGGSVSTLTIQRTQQEDSAVYLCASRPRTSGPQETQYFGPGTRLLVL.

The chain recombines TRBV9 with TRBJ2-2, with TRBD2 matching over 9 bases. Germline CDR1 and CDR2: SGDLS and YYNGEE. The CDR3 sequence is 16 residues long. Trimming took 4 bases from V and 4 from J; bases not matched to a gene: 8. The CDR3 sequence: CASSLAGGHSTGELFF. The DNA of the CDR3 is TGTGCCAGCAGCCTGGCGGGAGGGCACAGCACCGGGGAGCTGTTTTTT.

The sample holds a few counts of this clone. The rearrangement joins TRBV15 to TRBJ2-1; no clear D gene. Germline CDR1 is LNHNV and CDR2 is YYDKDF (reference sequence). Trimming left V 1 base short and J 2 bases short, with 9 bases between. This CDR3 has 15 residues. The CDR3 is CATSRVSETYNEQFF. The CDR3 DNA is TGTGCCACCAGCAGAGTTTCAGAAACCTACAATGAGCAGTTCTTC.

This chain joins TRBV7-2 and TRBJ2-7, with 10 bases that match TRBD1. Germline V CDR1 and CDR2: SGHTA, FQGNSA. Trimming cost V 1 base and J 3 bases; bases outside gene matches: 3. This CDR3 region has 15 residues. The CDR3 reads CASSLVGQGDYEQYF. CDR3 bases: TGTGCCAGCAGCTTAGTCGGACAGGGGGACTACGAGCAGTACTTC.

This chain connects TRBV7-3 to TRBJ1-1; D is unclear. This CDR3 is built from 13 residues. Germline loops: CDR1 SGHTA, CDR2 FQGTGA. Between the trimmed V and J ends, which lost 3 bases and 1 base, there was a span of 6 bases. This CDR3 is CASSFGTNTEAFF. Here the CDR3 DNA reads TGTGCCAGCAGCTTTGGCACGAACACTGAAGCTTTCTTT. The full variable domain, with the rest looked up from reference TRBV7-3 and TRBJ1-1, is GAGVSQTPSNKVTEKGKYVELRCDPISGHTALYWYRQSLGQGPEFLIYFQGTGAADDSGLPNDRFFAVRPEGSVSTLKIQRTERGDSAVYLCASSFGTNTEAFFGQGTRLTVV.

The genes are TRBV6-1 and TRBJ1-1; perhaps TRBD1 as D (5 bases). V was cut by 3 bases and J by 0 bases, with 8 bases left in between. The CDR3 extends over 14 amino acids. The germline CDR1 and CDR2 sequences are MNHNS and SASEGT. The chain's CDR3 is CASSEGTLNTEAFF. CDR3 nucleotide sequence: TGTGCCAGCAGTGAGGGGACTCTGAACACTGAAGCTTTCTTT.

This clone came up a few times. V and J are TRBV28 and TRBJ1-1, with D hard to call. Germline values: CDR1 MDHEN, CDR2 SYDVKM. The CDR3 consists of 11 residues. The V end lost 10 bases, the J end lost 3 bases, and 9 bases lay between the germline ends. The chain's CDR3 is CATMQDTEAFF. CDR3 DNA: TGTGCCACTATGCAGGACACTGAAGCTTTCTTT.

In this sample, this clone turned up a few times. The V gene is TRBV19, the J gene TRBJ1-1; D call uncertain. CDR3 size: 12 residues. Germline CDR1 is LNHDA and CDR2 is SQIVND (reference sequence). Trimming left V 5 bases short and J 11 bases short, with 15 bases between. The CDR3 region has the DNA TGTGCCAGTAGTGCATACGGGGTGTGGGCTTTCTTT. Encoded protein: CASSAYGVWAFF. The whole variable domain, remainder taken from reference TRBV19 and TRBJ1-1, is DGGITQSPKYLFRKEGQNVTLSCEQNLNHDAMYWYRQDPGQGLRLIYYSQIVNDFQKGDIAEGYSVSREKKESFPLTVTSAQKNPTAFYLCASSAYGVWAFFGQGTRLTVV.